A selection of T cell receptor beta chains follows, all from one sample in a study of CD8+ T cells in alopecia areata. Measured with immunoSEQ multiplex PCR; TCRdb has only the in-frame clones, and not every one. Of roughly 180,000 clones in the sample, approximately 56% are singletons; the top ten hold 3% to 4%. The specimen was CD4+ T cells sorted from blood, collected at week 4, from a patient treated with tofacitinib. The receptors derive from a human donor with alopecia areata. The CDR3 runs from the conserved cysteine through the conserved F or W. The D gene is left open where the match is weak. Some rows have no size entry. The others give once, few or many, or a class for an expanded clone.

TRBV7-3	TRBD1	19	TRBJ1-2	NA	TGTGCCAGCAGCTTAATGCCCCCGCGTCCGACAGGGCCTAACTATGGCTACACCTTC	CASSLMPPRPTGPNYGYTF
TRBV9	TRBD2	14	TRBJ2-3	NA	TGTGCCAGCAGCGCGACTAGCGGGAGGGATACGCAGTATTTT	CASSATSGRDTQYF
TRBV20-1	NA	11	TRBJ2-5	NA	TGCAGTGCTAGAGGGTCTAGGACCCAGTACTTC	CSARGSRTQYF
TRBV4-2	NA	13	TRBJ1-5	NA	TGTGCCAGCAGCCTCCAAGTTGATCAGCCCCAGCATTTT	CASSLQVDQPQHF
TRBV4-2	NA	16	TRBJ2-3	NA	TGTGCCAGCAGCCCTCACAGCCTTACTAGCACAGATACGCAGTATTTT	CASSPHSLTSTDTQYF
TRBV5-1	NA	13	TRBJ2-1	NA	TGCGCCAGCAGGACCGGGACCCTCAATGAGCAGTTCTTC	CASRTGTLNEQFF
TRBV7-2	NA	13	TRBJ2-5	NA	TGTGCCAGCAGTTCGCGGCGGATGGAGACCCAGTACTTC	CASSSRRMETQYF
TRBV18	NA	13	TRBJ2-2	NA	TGTGCCAGCTCACCAGTGGGTTCCGGGGAGCTGTTTTTT	CASSPVGSGELFF
TRBV5-4	NA	16	TRBJ2-7	NA	TGTGCCAGCAGCTCGGAGCTAACTCGGTCCCAATACGAGCAGTACTTC	CASSSELTRSQYEQYF
TRBV29-1	TRBD1	13	TRBJ1-4	NA	TGCAGCGCCGGGGGACAGAACAATGAAAAACTGTTTTTT	CSAGGQNNEKLFF
TRBV12-5	TRBD1	17	TRBJ2-3	few	TGTGCTAGTGGTTCCGACGCCGGACAGGGTAGCACAGATACGCAGTATTTT	CASGSDAGQGSTDTQYF
TRBV11-2	TRBD1	15	TRBJ1-2	NA	TGTGCCAGCAGCTTAGCAGGGACAGGGCTGTATGGCTACACCTTC	CASSLAGTGLYGYTF
TRBV25-1	TRBD1	16	TRBJ1-6	once	TGTGCCAGCAGTGAGCATGCGGGACAGGGCAACTCACCCCTCCACTTT	CASSEHAGQGNSPLHF
TRBV27	NA	14	TRBJ1-1	NA	TGTGCCAGCAGTTTTAAACAGGGCCGGACTGAAGCTTTCTTT	CASSFKQGRTEAFF
TRBV5-1	NA	15	TRBJ2-3	NA	TGCGCCAGCAGCTTGGCCGCGGGGAGCACAGATACGCAGTATTTT	CASSLAAGSTDTQYF
TRBV2	NA	14	TRBJ1-5	NA	TGTGCCAGCAGCCTACCCCCAGGACTGGGGCCCCAGCATTTT	CASSLPPGLGPQHF
TRBV29-1	NA	12	TRBJ1-2	NA	TGCAGCGTCGGGGTAGGGTCCTATGGCTACACCTTC	CSVGVGSYGYTF
TRBV10-3	NA	15	TRBJ2-3	few	TGTGCCATCAGTGACCCCCCGTTGGGCACAGATACGCAGTATTTT	CAISDPPLGTDTQYF
TRBV6-6	NA	13	TRBJ2-7	NA	TGTGCCAGCAGTTGGGGGTTCTCCTACGAGCAGTACTTC	CASSWGFSYEQYF
TRBV9	TRBD1	15	TRBJ1-2	NA	TGTGCCAGCAGCGTTGGGGGACAGGGTGGTAATGGCTACACCTTC	CASSVGGQGGNGYTF
TRBV29-1	NA	13	TRBJ2-3	NA	TGCAGCGTTGACCGGGGGGCAGTAGATACGCAGTATTTT	CSVDRGAVDTQYF
TRBV6-1	NA	15	TRBJ2-3	NA	TGTGCCACCCATGGGGGCCTTGGGAGGGCCGATACGCAGTATTTT	CATHGGLGRADTQYF
TRBV7-9	TRBD1	13	TRBJ1-2	NA	TGTGCCAGCACCTCGACAGGGTTCTATGGCTACACCTTC	CASTSTGFYGYTF
TRBV28	NA	14	TRBJ2-5	NA	TGTGCCAGCAGTTTACAAGCTCGGGTAGAGACCCAGTACTTC	CASSLQARVETQYF
TRBV30	NA	11	TRBJ2-7	once	TGTGCCTGGAGAGGGCGAGCCGAGCAGTACTTC	CAWRGRAEQYF
TRBV7-2	NA	13	TRBJ1-2	NA	TGTGCCAGCAGCCCTCAAGCAGGGGTCGGCTACACCTTC	CASSPQAGVGYTF
TRBV5-4	NA	15	TRBJ1-6	NA	TGTGCCAGCAGCACATGGGACCGAACTAATTCACCCCTCCACTTT	CASSTWDRTNSPLHF
TRBV29-1	NA	13	TRBJ1-1	NA	TGCAGCGTAGTGATGAAGGAAGGGACTGAAGCTTTCTTT	CSVVMKEGTEAFF
TRBV7-8	NA	14	TRBJ1-1	NA	TGTGCCAGCAGCTTAGCGTACATGAACACTGAAGCTTTCTTT	CASSLAYMNTEAFF
TRBV29-1	NA	12	TRBJ2-7	NA	TGCAGCGTTGTCGGCCGGGGAAACGAGCAGTACTTC	CSVVGRGNEQYF
TRBV15	TRBD1	14	TRBJ1-2	NA	TGTGCCACCAGCAGGGAAACAGGGGCTATTGGCTACACCTTC	CATSRETGAIGYTF
TRBV7-9	NA	12	TRBJ1-5	NA	TGTGCCAGCAGCTACCTCGAGCAGCCCCAGCATTTT	CASSYLEQPQHF
TRBV5-8	TRBD1	15	TRBJ1-5	NA	TGTGCCAGCAGCCTAAGGACAGGGTGGGATCAGCCCCAGCATTTT	CASSLRTGWDQPQHF
TRBV5-5	TRBD1	15	TRBJ1-5	few	TGTGCCAGCAGCTCGACGACAGGGGAGGGTCAGCCCCAGCATTTT	CASSSTTGEGQPQHF
TRBV29-1	NA	16	TRBJ2-5	NA	TGCAGCGTTGGCCGGGGGTTGGTAGGGTTGGAAGAGACCCAGTACTTC	CSVGRGLVGLEETQYF
TRBV7-2	NA	13	TRBJ1-2	few	TGTGCCAGCACCTCCCAGGTGGCGGGTGGCTACACCTTC	CASTSQVAGGYTF
TRBV29-1	TRBD2	14	TRBJ2-3	NA	TGCAGCGTTGAACTAGCGGGGAGCACAGATACGCAGTATTTT	CSVELAGSTDTQYF
TRBV5-4	NA	16	TRBJ2-3	NA	TGTGCCAGCAGCTTATCGGCCTCTCTAGCGACAGATACGCAGTATTTT	CASSLSASLATDTQYF